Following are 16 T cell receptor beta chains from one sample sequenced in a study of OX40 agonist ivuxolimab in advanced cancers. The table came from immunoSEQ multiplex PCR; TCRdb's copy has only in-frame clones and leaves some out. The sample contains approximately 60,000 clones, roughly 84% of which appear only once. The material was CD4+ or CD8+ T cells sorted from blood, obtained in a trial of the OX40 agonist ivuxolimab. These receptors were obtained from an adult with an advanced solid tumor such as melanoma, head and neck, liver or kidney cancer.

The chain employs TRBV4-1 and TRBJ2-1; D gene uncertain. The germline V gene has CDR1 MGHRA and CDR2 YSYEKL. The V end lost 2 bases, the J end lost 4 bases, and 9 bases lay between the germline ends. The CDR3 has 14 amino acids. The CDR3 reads CASSQNDLYNEQFF. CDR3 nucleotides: TGCGCCAGCAGCCAAAACGACCTTTACAATGAGCAGTTCTTC.

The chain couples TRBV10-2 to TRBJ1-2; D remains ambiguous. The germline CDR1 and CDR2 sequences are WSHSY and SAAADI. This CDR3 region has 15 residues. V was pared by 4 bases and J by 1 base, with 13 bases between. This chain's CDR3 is CASSGAGSLNYGYTF. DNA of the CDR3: TGCGCCAGCAGTGGGGCGGGCAGCCTTAACTATGGCTACACCTTC.

The CDR3 sequence is CASSLGRGQETQYF. CDR3 coding DNA: TGTGCCAGCAGCTTGGGCAGGGGGCAAGAGACCCAGTACTTC. V and J are TRBV5-4 and TRBJ2-5, with 7 bases that match TRBD1. The CDR3 contains 14 residues. Germline assignment: CDR1 SGHNT and CDR2 YYREEE (reference sequence). J gave up 2 bases and V 0 bases, and 1 base lay outside the gene matches.

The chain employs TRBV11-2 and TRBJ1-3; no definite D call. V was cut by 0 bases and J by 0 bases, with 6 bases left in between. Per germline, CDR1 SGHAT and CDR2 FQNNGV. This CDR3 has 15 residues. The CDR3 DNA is TGTGCCAGCAGCTTAGACTCAGCCTCTGGAAACACCATATATTTT. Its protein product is CASSLDSASGNTIYF.

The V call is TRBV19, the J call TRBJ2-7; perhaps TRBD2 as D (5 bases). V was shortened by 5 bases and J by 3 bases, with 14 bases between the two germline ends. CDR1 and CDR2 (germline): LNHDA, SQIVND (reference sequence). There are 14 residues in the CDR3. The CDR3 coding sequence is TGTGCCAGTAGTGGGCCGACCGGGGTCTACGAGCAGTACTTC. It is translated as CASSGPTGVYEQYF.

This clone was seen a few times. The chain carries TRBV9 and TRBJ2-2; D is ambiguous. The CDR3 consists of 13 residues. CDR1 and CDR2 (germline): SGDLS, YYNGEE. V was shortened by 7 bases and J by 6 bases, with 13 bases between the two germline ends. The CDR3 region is CASRLGSAGELFF. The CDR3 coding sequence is TGTGCCAGCCGCCTAGGTTCCGCCGGGGAGCTGTTTTTT.

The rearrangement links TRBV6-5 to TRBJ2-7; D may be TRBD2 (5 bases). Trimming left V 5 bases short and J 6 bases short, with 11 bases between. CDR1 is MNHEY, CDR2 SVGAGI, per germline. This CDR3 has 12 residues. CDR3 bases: TGTGCCAGCAGTGCGGACTCGAGCGAGCAGTACTTC. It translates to CASSADSSEQYF.

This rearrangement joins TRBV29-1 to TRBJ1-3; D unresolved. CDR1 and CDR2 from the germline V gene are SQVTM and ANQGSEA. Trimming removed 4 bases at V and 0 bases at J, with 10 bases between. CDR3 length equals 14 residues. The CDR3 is CSVGLGHSGNTIYF. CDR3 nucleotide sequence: TGCAGCGTTGGGTTAGGCCACTCTGGAAACACCATATATTTT.

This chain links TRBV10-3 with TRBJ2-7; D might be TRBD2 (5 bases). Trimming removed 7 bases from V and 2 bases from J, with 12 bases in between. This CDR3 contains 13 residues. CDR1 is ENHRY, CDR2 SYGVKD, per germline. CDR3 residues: CAITQPGAYEQYF. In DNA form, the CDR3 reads TGTGCCATCACACAACCCGGGGCCTACGAGCAGTACTTC.

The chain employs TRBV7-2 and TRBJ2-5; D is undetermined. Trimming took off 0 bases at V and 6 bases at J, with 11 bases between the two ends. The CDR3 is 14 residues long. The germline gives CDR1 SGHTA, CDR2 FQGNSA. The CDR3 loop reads CASSLAILAQTQYF. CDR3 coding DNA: TGTGCCAGCAGCTTAGCGATCCTGGCGCAGACCCAGTACTTC.

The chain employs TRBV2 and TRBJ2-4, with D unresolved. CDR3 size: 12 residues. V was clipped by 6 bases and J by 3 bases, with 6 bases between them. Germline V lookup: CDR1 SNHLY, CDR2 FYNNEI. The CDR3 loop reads CASRDDKNIQYF. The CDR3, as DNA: TGTGCCAGCAGGGACGACAAAAACATTCAGTACTTC.

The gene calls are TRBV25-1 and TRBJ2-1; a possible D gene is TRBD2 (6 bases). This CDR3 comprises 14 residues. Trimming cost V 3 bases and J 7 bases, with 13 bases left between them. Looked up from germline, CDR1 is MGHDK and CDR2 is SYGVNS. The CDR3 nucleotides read TGTGCCAGCAGTGATTCCGGGGGAAGTAATGAGCAGTTCTTC. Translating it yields CASSDSGGSNEQFF.

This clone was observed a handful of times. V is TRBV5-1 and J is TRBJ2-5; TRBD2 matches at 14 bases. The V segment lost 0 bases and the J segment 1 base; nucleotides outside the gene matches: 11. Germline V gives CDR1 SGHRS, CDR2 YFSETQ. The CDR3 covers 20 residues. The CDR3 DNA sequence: TGCGCCAGCAGCTTGGTCGGACTAGCGGGGGGCACGGGTTCCCAAGAGACCCAGTACTTC. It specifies CASSLVGLAGGTGSQETQYF.

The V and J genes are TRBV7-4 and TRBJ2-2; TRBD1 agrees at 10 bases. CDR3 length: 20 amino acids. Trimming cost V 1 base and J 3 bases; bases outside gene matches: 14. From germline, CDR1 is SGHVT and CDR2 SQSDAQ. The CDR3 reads CASSLEGTGVVFMDTGELFF. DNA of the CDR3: TGTGCCAGCAGCTTAGAAGGGACAGGGGTTGTGTTTATGGACACCGGGGAGCTGTTTTTT. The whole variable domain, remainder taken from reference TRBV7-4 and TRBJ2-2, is GAGVSQSPRYKVAKRGRDVALRCDSISGHVTLYWYRQTLGQGSEVLTYSQSDAQRDKSGRPSGRFSAERPERSVSTLKIQRTEQGDSAVYLCASSLEGTGVVFMDTGELFFGEGSRLTVL.

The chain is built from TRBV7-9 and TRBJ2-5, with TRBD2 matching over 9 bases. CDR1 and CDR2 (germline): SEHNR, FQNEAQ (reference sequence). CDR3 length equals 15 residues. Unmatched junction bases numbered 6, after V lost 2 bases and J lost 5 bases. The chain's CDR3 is CASSLPLAGLETQYF. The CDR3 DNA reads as TGTGCCAGCAGCTTACCTCTAGCGGGGTTGGAGACCCAGTACTTC. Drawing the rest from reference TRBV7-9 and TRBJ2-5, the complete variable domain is DTGVSQNPRHKITKRGQNVTFRCDPISEHNRLYWYRQTLGQGPEFLTYFQNEAQLEKSRLLSDRFSAERPKGSFSTLEIQRTEQGDSAMYLCASSLPLAGLETQYFGPGTRLLVL.

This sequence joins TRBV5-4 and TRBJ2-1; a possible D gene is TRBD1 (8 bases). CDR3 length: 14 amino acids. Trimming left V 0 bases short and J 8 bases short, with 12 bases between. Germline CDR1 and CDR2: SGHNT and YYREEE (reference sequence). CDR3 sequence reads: CASSLGTGRDEQFF. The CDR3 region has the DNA TGTGCCAGCAGCTTGGGGACAGGGAGGGATGAGCAGTTCTTC.